The 32 T cell receptor beta chains reported below all come from one sample, sequenced in a study of control samples from healthy donors and cancer patients. Using immunoSEQ multiplex PCR, the repertoire was profiled, and TCRdb retains in-frame clones only, with some absent. The table has 150,000 to 160,000 clones, roughly 94% seen once. Sequencing was carried out using blood. The receptors were gathered from a man aged 35 to 55 in good health.

J is TRBJ2-3 and V is TRBV5-1; TRBD1 matches at 7 bases. V shed 0 bases, J shed 1 base, and the junction held 5 bases outside the gene matches. Looked up from germline, CDR1 is SGHRS and CDR2 is YFSETQ. The CDR3 sequence is 16 residues long. The CDR3 region has the DNA TGCGCCAGCAGCTTGGGAGGGGGCTTTGGCACAGATACGCAGTATTTT. Encoded protein: CASSLGGGFGTDTQYF.

For the CDR3, the DNA is TGTGCCAGCGGGAACGAGGGACTATACTCCTACAATGAGCAGTTCTTC. This translates into CASGNEGLYSYNEQFF. The chain links TRBV2 to TRBJ2-1; 7 bases match TRBD2. This CDR3 has 16 residues. CDR1 and CDR2 (germline): SNHLY, FYNNEI. V dropped 8 bases and J dropped 0; count of bases not matched to a gene: 10.

The chain combines TRBV9 with TRBJ1-6, with a weak D call TRBD1 (6 bases). The CDR3 totals 15 residues. V dropped 3 bases and J dropped 7 bases, with 14 bases sitting between them. CDR1 SGDLS and CDR2 YYNGEE come from the germline V gene. CDR3 in amino acids: CASSGGTGSNSPLHF. The CDR3 DNA reads as TGTGCCAGCAGCGGGGGAACAGGGTCCAATTCACCCCTCCACTTT.

The V and J genes are TRBV30 and TRBJ1-1, with D possibly TRBD1 on 5 matching bases. Trimming stripped 4 bases from V and 2 bases from J, with 17 bases between. This CDR3 region has 15 residues. The V gene's germline CDR1 is GTSNPN and CDR2 SVGIG (reference sequence). CDR3 region: CAWTPRGGRNTEAFF. The CDR3 nucleotides read TGTGCCTGGACCCCGCGCGGGGGGAGAAACACTGAAGCTTTCTTT.

The chain links TRBV7-9 to TRBJ1-5, with TRBD1 as a possible D gene (6 bases). The ends were cut back, 1 base at V and 1 base at J, with 8 bases in the middle. The CDR3 spans 15 residues. CDR1 is SEHNR, CDR2 FQNEAQ, per germline (reference sequence). CDR3 region: CASSLGQGSNQPQHF. The CDR3 DNA reads as TGTGCCAGCAGCTTAGGGCAGGGGAGCAATCAGCCCCAGCATTTT.

The rearrangement links TRBV30 to TRBJ2-6; the D is unclear. This CDR3 contains 13 residues. With 4 bases removed from V and 3 bases from J, the gap between germline ends came to 7 bases. Looked up from germline, CDR1 is GTSNPN and CDR2 is SVGIG (reference sequence). CDR3 loop: CAWIGNGANVLTF. The DNA of the CDR3 is TGTGCCTGGATAGGGAATGGGGCCAACGTCCTGACTTTC.

This chain links TRBV5-6 with TRBJ1-5, with TRBD1 as a possible D gene (6 bases). Germline V gene lookup returns CDR1 SGHDT and CDR2 YYEEEE. V was shortened by 4 bases and J by 4 bases, with 9 bases between the two germline ends. The CDR3 contains 13 residues. The CDR3 DNA reads as TGTGCCAGCAGCAAGGACAGAAATCAGCCCCAGCATTTT. This gives the protein CASSKDRNQPQHF. The whole variable domain, remainder taken from reference TRBV5-6 and TRBJ1-5, is DAGVTQSPTHLIKTRGQQVTLRCSPKSGHDTVSWYQQALGQGPQFIFQYYEEEERQRGNFPDRFSGHQFPNYSSELNVNALLLGDSALYLCASSKDRNQPQHFGDGTRLSIL.

The rearrangement uses TRBV4-2 and TRBJ2-2; no clear D gene. V was trimmed by 0 bases and J by 5 bases, leaving 7 bases between them. The CDR3 loop spans 14 amino acids. CDR1 LGHNA and CDR2 YNFKEQ come from the germline V gene. CDR3 sequence reads: CASSQEPETGELFF. The CDR3 DNA reads TGTGCCAGCAGCCAAGAGCCCGAGACCGGGGAGCTGTTTTTT.

This chain joins TRBV2 and TRBJ1-4; maybe TRBD1 (5 bases). Trimming took 6 bases from V and 4 from J, leaving 15 bases between them. This CDR3 is 15 amino acids long. Germline CDR1 reads SNHLY; CDR2 reads FYNNEI. This chain's CDR3 is CASRKGRTNNEKLFF. CDR3 nucleotide sequence: TGTGCCAGCAGGAAGGGACGGACTAATAATGAAAAACTGTTTTTT.

CDR3 region: CASSVTSGGARDTQYF. The CDR3 DNA reads as TGCGCCAGCAGTGTTACTAGCGGGGGGGCCCGAGATACGCAGTATTTT. The chain is built from TRBV10-1 and TRBJ2-3, with 13 bases lining up with TRBD2. CDR1 is WNHNN, CDR2 SYGVQD, per germline (reference sequence). The CDR3 covers 16 residues. V lost 4 bases, J lost 5 bases, and 6 bases stayed unmatched.

The chain has TRBV18 and TRBJ1-2, with no clear D. Trimming took off 2 bases at V and 4 bases at J, with 11 bases between the two ends. Germline CDR1 reads KGHSH; CDR2 reads LQKENI. The CDR3 consists of 14 residues. The CDR3 bases are TGTGCCAGCTCACCAGGGCAGAACTCCTATGGCTACACCTTC. Its protein product is CASSPGQNSYGYTF.

The CDR3, as DNA: TGTGCCAGCAGCCACGGGGGGAATATCTACAATGAGCAGTTCTTC. It is translated as CASSHGGNIYNEQFF. The rearrangement links TRBV3-1 (or the pseudogene TRBV3-2) to TRBJ2-1; 7 nucleotides agree with TRBD2. V was clipped by 3 bases and J by 3 bases; unmatched bases: 5. The CDR3 extends over 15 amino acids. Germline V CDR1 and CDR2: LGHDT, YNNKEL (reference sequence).

Only one count was recorded for this clone. This sequence joins TRBV4-1 and TRBJ1-2; D gene uncertain. Germline lookup yields CDR1 MGHRA and CDR2 YSYEKL. The V gene lost 1 base and the J gene lost 6 bases, with 9 bases spanning the gap. This CDR3 region has 13 residues. CDR3 sequence: CASSQVAGDGYTF. The CDR3, as DNA: TGCGCCAGCAGCCAAGTGGCCGGCGATGGCTACACCTTC.

This chain connects TRBV2 to TRBJ2-7, with D unresolved. The CDR3 is made up of 12 amino acids. Germline V gives CDR1 SNHLY, CDR2 FYNNEI. V was cut by 6 bases and J by 7 bases, with 13 bases left in between. The CDR3 DNA reads TGTGCCAGCAGAGGACCTATAAGGGAGCAGTACTTC. Its protein product is CASRGPIREQYF.

This clone was seen a few times. V is TRBV27 and J is TRBJ2-3, with TRBD1 matching 11 bases. V shed 3 bases, J shed 6 bases, and the junction held 2 bases outside the gene matches. This CDR3 contains 14 residues. Germline V gene data show CDR1 as MNHEY and CDR2 as SMNVEV (reference sequence). Written as DNA, the CDR3 is TGTGCCAGCAGTTTGGACAGGGGGCGGGATACGCAGTATTTT. Translating it yields CASSLDRGRDTQYF.

The chain has TRBV19 and TRBJ2-1; tentative D call: TRBD2 (5 bases). This CDR3 is built from 15 residues. In germline, CDR1 is LNHDA, CDR2 SQIVND (reference sequence). Trimming stripped 5 bases from V and 3 bases from J, with 14 bases between. CDR3 sequence reads: CASSPLVGVYNEQFF. The CDR3, as DNA: TGTGCCAGTAGTCCCCTGGTCGGGGTCTACAATGAGCAGTTCTTC.

The chain carries TRBV2 and TRBJ1-4; no firm D call. The CDR3 totals 13 residues. Germline V gene sequence: CDR1 SNHLY, CDR2 FYNNEI. The V gene lost 7 bases and the J gene lost 5 bases, with 11 bases spanning the gap. Here the CDR3 DNA reads TGTGCCAGCACCCTGGACCGAAATGAAAAACTGTTTTTT. This encodes CASTLDRNEKLFF.

The chain joins TRBV7-8 to TRBJ2-7, with D perhaps TRBD1 or TRBD2 (5 bases each). Germline V gene lookup returns CDR1 SGHVS and CDR2 FQNEAQ. The germline V and J ends were trimmed by 4 bases and 0 bases, with 19 bases remaining between them. The CDR3 loop spans 17 amino acids. CDR3 in amino acids: CASSSEGTPLSSYEQYF. The DNA of the CDR3 is TGTGCCAGCAGCTCCGAGGGGACCCCGTTGAGCTCCTACGAGCAGTACTTC.

A remark on this clone: Other DNA variants within this sample encode the same CDR3. This sequence joins TRBV24-1 and TRBJ1-1; possibly TRBD1 for D (5 bases). The CDR3 contains 15 residues. Germline loops: CDR1 KGHDR, CDR2 SFDVKD. V was shortened by 7 bases and J by 1 base, with 15 bases between the two germline ends. The CDR3 spells CATSPSGKGNTEAFF. CDR3 coding DNA: TGTGCCACCAGCCCATCAGGGAAGGGGAACACTGAAGCTTTCTTT.

This chain links TRBV5-5 with TRBJ2-7, with a tentative D call TRBD1 (5 bases). V lost 4 bases to trimming and J lost 3 bases, with 11 bases between them. Germline CDR1 is SGHKS and CDR2 is YYEKEE (reference sequence). There are 13 residues in the CDR3. For the CDR3, the DNA is TGTGCCAGCAGCCAGGGCTCGGGCTACGAGCAGTACTTC. Amino acids: CASSQGSGYEQYF.

This rearrangement joins TRBV19 to TRBJ1-1, with D unclear. Trimming removed 9 bases at V and 4 bases at J, with 18 bases between. The CDR3 is 14 amino acids. From germline, CDR1 is LNHDA and CDR2 SQIVND (reference sequence). CDR3 protein: CASAQPRLVTEAFF. DNA for the CDR3: TGTGCCAGCGCGCAACCTAGGTTGGTCACTGAAGCTTTCTTT.

This clone appeared once. The rearrangement uses TRBV7-8 and TRBJ1-2, with D perhaps matching TRBD1 (5 bases). Trimming took 2 bases from V and 7 from J, leaving 11 bases between them. Germline CDR1 reads SGHVS; CDR2 reads FQNEAQ. This CDR3 is built from 13 residues. CDR3 in DNA: TGTGCCAGCAGCTTAATCCGGGGGGTTGGCTACACCTTC. Protein sequence: CASSLIRGVGYTF.

The chain employs TRBV12-5 and TRBJ1-2; 7 bases line up with TRBD1. V gave up 5 bases and J gave up 7 bases; unmatched junction bases: 13. CDR1 and CDR2 (germline): LGHNT, FRNRAP. This CDR3 contains 15 residues. CDR3 nucleotides: TGTGCTAGTGGTCCCCCCCGGACAGGCTTTAGTGGCTACACCTTC. It is translated as CASGPPRTGFSGYTF. Full variable domain (rest looked up from reference TRBV12-5 and TRBJ1-2): DARVTQTPRHKVTEMGQEVTMRCQPILGHNTVFWYRQTMMQGLELLAYFRNRAPLDDSGMPKDRFSAEMPDATLATLKIQPSEPRDSAVYFCASGPPRTGFSGYTFGSGTRLTVV.

The chain joins TRBV24-1 to TRBJ2-1; the D gene is possibly TRBD2 (7 bases). The V end was cut by 4 bases, the J end by 5 bases, with 17 bases between. Germline V CDR1 and CDR2: KGHDR, SFDVKD. The CDR3 runs 16 residues. CDR3 coding DNA: TGTGCCACCAGTGACGCTAAAGCGGGACAACACAATGAGCAGTTCTTC. Amino acids: CATSDAKAGQHNEQFF.

The count of this clone is one. The chain uses TRBV4-1 and TRBJ1-4; maybe TRBD1 (5 bases). V lost 2 bases, J lost 8 bases, and 9 bases lay in between. Germline loops: CDR1 MGHRA, CDR2 YSYEKL. CDR3 length: 13 residues. CDR3 sequence reads: CASSQWRGEKLFF. Here the CDR3 DNA reads TGCGCCAGCAGCCAATGGAGGGGAGAAAAACTGTTTTTT.

This chain joins TRBV5-4 and TRBJ1-4, with 8 bases aligning to TRBD1. With 4 bases clipped from V and 4 bases from J, the junction kept 3 bases outside the gene matches. The CDR3 totals 14 residues. The germline V gene has CDR1 SGHNT and CDR2 YYREEE (reference sequence). In nucleotides, the CDR3 is TGTGCCAGCAGCCGGGACAGGTTTAATGAAAAACTGTTTTTT. This codes for CASSRDRFNEKLFF.

The rearrangement joins TRBV5-1 to TRBJ1-3, with D tentatively TRBD1 (6 bases). Germline CDR1 reads SGHRS; CDR2 reads YFSETQ. Trimming took 3 bases from V and 2 from J, leaving 15 bases between them. The CDR3 has 16 residues. Written as DNA, the CDR3 is TGCGCCAGCAGCTCCTCCAAACAGGGAGCTGGAAACACCATATATTTT. Translated: CASSSSKQGAGNTIYF. The full variable domain, with the rest looked up from reference TRBV5-1 and TRBJ1-3, is KAGVTQTPRYLIKTRGQQVTLSCSPISGHRSVSWYQQTPGQGLQFLFEYFSETQRNKGNFPGRFSGRQFSNSRSEMNVSTLELGDSALYLCASSSSKQGAGNTIYFGEGSWLTVV.

This chain uses TRBV24-1 with TRBJ1-5; no clear D. The germline CDR1 and CDR2 sequences are KGHDR and SFDVKD. This CDR3 spans 15 amino acids. Trimming pared 3 bases from V and 0 bases from J, leaving 8 bases between. This chain's CDR3 is CATSDRTHSNQPQHF. As DNA, the CDR3 is TGTGCCACCAGTGATAGGACCCATAGCAATCAGCCCCAGCATTTT.

The chain recombines TRBV10-3 with TRBJ2-7; 9 positions agree with TRBD2. Germline V gene lookup returns CDR1 ENHRY and CDR2 SYGVKD. This CDR3 contains 15 residues. J gave up 2 bases and V 0 bases, and 2 bases lay outside the gene matches. CDR3 DNA sequence: TGTGCCATCAGTGAGTCGGCGGGGGGGCCCTACGAGCAGTACTTC. Protein sequence: CAISESAGGPYEQYF.

The chain employs TRBV7-6 and TRBJ1-4; D gene ambiguous. The CDR3 spans 15 residues. Germline lookup yields CDR1 SGHVS and CDR2 FNYEAQ. The ends were cut back, 7 bases at V and 3 bases at J, with 15 bases in the middle. The CDR3 DNA reads TGTGCCAGCACCCTGTTGGGGAAAGCTAATGAAAAACTGTTTTTT. This codes for CASTLLGKANEKLFF. Full variable domain (outside the CDR3, taken from reference TRBV7-6 and TRBJ1-4): GAGVSQSPRYKVTKRGQDVALRCDPISGHVSLYWYRQALGQGPEFLTYFNYEAQQDKSGLPNDRFSAERPEGSISTLTIQRTEQRDSAMYRCASTLLGKANEKLFFGSGTQLSVL.

This chain joins TRBV28 and TRBJ1-1; D is perhaps TRBD1 (6 bases). With 2 bases removed from V and 7 bases from J, the gap between germline ends came to 14 bases. CDR1 is MDHEN and CDR2 is SYDVKM in the germline V gene. The CDR3 sequence is 14 residues long. As DNA, the CDR3 is TGTGCCAGCAGTTTACTCTTGGGGGCGTTTGAAGCTTTCTTT. Protein sequence: CASSLLLGAFEAFF. Full variable domain (outside the CDR3, taken from reference TRBV28 and TRBJ1-1): DVKVTQSSRYLVKRTGEKVFLECVQDMDHENMFWYRQDPGLGLRLIYFSYDVKMKEKGDIPEGYSVSREKKERFSLILESASTNQTSMYLCASSLLLGAFEAFFGQGTRLTVV.

CDR3 loop: CASSSLRGLYEQYF. For the CDR3, the DNA is TGTGCCAGCAGCTCCTTGAGAGGACTCTACGAGCAGTACTTC. The rearrangement links TRBV7-9 to TRBJ2-7; possible D gene TRBD2, 5 bases. Between the trimmed V and J ends, which lost 4 bases and 3 bases, there was a span of 13 bases. The CDR3 sequence is 14 residues long. Germline CDR1 SEHNR, CDR2 FQNEAQ (reference sequence).